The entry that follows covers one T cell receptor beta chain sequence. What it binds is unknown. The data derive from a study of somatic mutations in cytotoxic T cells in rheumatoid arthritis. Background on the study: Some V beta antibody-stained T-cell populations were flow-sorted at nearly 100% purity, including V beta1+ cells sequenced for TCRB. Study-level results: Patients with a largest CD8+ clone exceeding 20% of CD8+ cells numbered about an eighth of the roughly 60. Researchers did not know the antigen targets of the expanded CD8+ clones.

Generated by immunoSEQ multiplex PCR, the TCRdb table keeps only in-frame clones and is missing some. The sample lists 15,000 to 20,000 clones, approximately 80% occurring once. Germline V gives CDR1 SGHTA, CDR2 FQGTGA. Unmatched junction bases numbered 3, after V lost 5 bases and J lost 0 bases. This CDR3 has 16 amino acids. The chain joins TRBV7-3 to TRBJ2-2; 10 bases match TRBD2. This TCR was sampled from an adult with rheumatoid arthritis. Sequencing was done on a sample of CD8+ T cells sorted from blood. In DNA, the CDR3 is TGTGCCAGCAGCCCACTAGCGGGGCCGAACACCGGGGAGCTGTTTTTT. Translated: CASSPLAGPNTGELFF.